This T cell receptor (beta chain) was identified during a study of blood T cell repertoires in COVID-19. Study at large: The United States, Italy and Spain supplied acute and convalescent COVID-19 samples.

Source study methods: Nucleated cell counts were estimated from reference gene primer amplification. Repertoires were generated with immunoSEQ multiplex PCR, while TCRdb's copy carries only in-frame clones and drops some. The V and J calls and clone size were taken over from that table, and D and trimming were inferred from the DNA. The sample shows 50,000 to 65,000 clones, over 75% of them seen only once. The TCR originated in a man aged 65-85 years with acute or convalescent COVID-19. Material for sequencing was peripheral blood.

The CDR3 DNA sequence: TGTGCCAGCAGCTTAGGAGGTCTACAAAGCTATGAGCAGTTCTTC. This codes for CASSLGGLQSYEQFF. V is TRBV11-2 and J is TRBJ2-1; the D is unclear. This CDR3 region has 15 residues. V was clipped by 1 base and J by 8 bases, with 15 bases between them. Germline CDR1 reads SGHAT; CDR2 reads FQNNGV.